This entry features one T cell receptor beta chain sequence. Read sequence stops 3 residues before the CDR3 end, and the germline J gene provides the missing end. These data come from a study of T cells in women clearing cervical HPV infection. Produced via immunoSEQ multiplex PCR; TCRdb's table is partial and in-frame only. The sample has 30,000 to 45,000 clones. V dropped 5 bases and J dropped 6 bases, with 8 bases sitting between them. In germline, CDR1 is SQVTM, CDR2 ANQGSEA. CDR3 length: 11 amino acids. The chain has TRBV29-1 and TRBJ2-1; D is perhaps TRBD2 (6 bases). Sequenced material: blood buffy coat. The sequence was obtained from a woman aged 18-70 years with a cervical HPV16 infection that either progressed to CIN3+ or cleared (not recorded which). CDR3 residues: CSVMGGNEQFF. The DNA read from the CDR3 is TGCAGCGTTATGGGGGGCAATGAG.